This T cell receptor beta chain is from a study of beta chain features in type 1 diabetes. Broader study findings: TCRB CDR3 length was moderately but significantly reduced in all four CD4+ subsets of Type 1 diabetes patients.

CDR3 length: 15 amino acids. Germline-derived CDR1 and CDR2 are MNHEY and SMNVEV (reference sequence). V was shortened by 5 bases and J by 0 bases, with 11 bases between the two germline ends. Expressed TCRB transcripts were sequenced because the isolated RNA had all been reverse transcribed beforehand. Here immunoSEQ multiplex PCR was the method, and the copy in TCRdb shows in-frame clones only, minus some. The data show nearly 350,000 clones, with over 7% seen just once and around 1% held by the top ten. Notes on this clone: Its cognate antigen is unknown.

The receptor was isolated from a man aged 25-45 years with type 1 diabetes. The chain employs TRBV27 and TRBJ1-5; D is unclear. The sample taken for sequencing was central memory CD4+ T cells from blood. The CDR3 coding sequence is TGTGCCAGCAGTATAGGAGAATATAGCAATCAGCCCCAGCATTTT. Its protein product is CASSIGEYSNQPQHF.